This T cell receptor (beta chain) is from a study of long-term antiretroviral therapy in people with HIV. Study information: The oldest samples precede the 2015 immediate-ART recommendation by about a decade.

The count of this clone is one. The junction and the germline gene differ at one end; a read error may be behind it. From each donor, at least one pre-ART PBMC sample and at least two post-ART PBMC samples were obtained. The CDR3 covers 14 residues. CDR1 is MGHRA, CDR2 YSYEKL, per germline. immunoSEQ v3.0 was run at survey level. Using immunoSEQ multiplex PCR, the repertoire was profiled, and TCRdb retains in-frame clones only, with some absent. The profile shows 40,000 or so clones, 86% of them singletons. This sequence joins TRBV4-1 and TRBJ2-7; D is unresolved. Specimen: unsorted PBMCs, collected just before starting antiretroviral therapy. The clonotype originates from a woman younger than 35 with HIV. CDR3 amino acids: CASSPGKGSHEQYF. CDR3 nucleotide sequence: TGCGCCAGCAGCCCAGGAAAGGGCTCCCACGAGCAGTACTTC.